This TCR beta chain was retrieved from a study of T cell responses to AZD1222 COVID-19 vaccine (dated by TCRdb to the early 2020s). In the study overall: TCR sequencing was performed for about 240 trial participants, of whom about 200 were given two doses of AZD1222 and some 25 were given two doses of MenACWY control vaccine. Enrollment into the trials was organized by age into subgroups of 18-55, 56-69 and 70-plus years, and those subgroups contained roughly 140, 27 and 60 TCR-sequenced participants, respectively.

The cysteine opens and the phenylalanine closes a CDR3 of 15 amino acids. Kept here is only the CDR3 DNA, which spans 45 bases and is read in frame from base 1. CDR1 and CDR2 are drawn from the germline V gene (reference sequence): SEHNR, FQNEAQ. Trimming removed 5 bases from V and 7 bases from J, leaving 18 bases between the germline ends. The sample's time point label, in plain terms: about 28 days (+/-7) after the second vaccine dose. AZD1222 recipients with second doses at about 4 weeks or about 12 weeks were pooled, because spike-specific TCR depth and breadth did not differ between schedules. Vaccinee samples came from UK trials COV001 and COV002, including a single-blind randomized controlled phase 2/3 trial of AZD1222 (ChAdOx1 nCoV-19) in healthy adults. For TCRbeta chain sequencing, PBMC samples were collected from trial participants at day 0 and at day 28 after the second dose. Points on this clone: Its antigen remains undetermined. Qualities for individual bases were not recorded, and no much larger clone is one base off.

General findings and caveats noted by the study authors: Conclusions about previously exposed vaccinees are limited, since just six AZD1222 recipients were seropositive for SARS-CoV-2 at baseline. Participants were mostly white British and included more females than males, and it was suggested by the authors that clonal diversity may have been underestimated. The whole spike protein was spanned by vaccine-associated CD4 TCRs, and dominant responses were seen in regions 160-218 and 743-854. The 56-69-year group was small, and its depth increase did not reach significance, likely because of low power. Because no samples from the day 14 peak response were available, repertoires could be characterized only after the peak T cell response. A significant rise in spike-specific TCR breadth and depth was observed after two AZD1222 doses relative to day 0 and relative to MenACWY recipients. Reportedly, close to half of the unique spike-specific TCRs recognized epitopes lying outside the regions that are mutated in the B.1.351 and B.1.1.7 variants.

The CDR3 regions of human TCRbeta chains were analyzed by immunosequencing. The original pipeline was this. Repertoire TCRs were checked for matches against a reference library of SARS-CoV-2-specific TCRs that had been generated using the MIRA antigen-specificity platform. Breadth was defined as the fraction of unique TCRs that were SARS-CoV-2-associated. Depth was defined as the fraction of total T cells that were SARS-CoV-2-associated. Each spike-specific TCR was assigned to its reactive spike region and to a CD4 or CD8 class using the MIRA data. Log10-transformed breadth and depth values were compared by one-way ANOVA with Sidak's multiple comparisons tests. In its TCRdb copy, this immuneACCESS table keeps in-frame sequences only and misses some clones. Where compared with another copy, unresolved V genes explain less than half of these, and the others have no known cause. V, J and clone size are taken as reported in that table, and D and trimming were inferred from the DNA itself. The table for this sample lists some 110,000 clones; 86% of them were counted only once. Approximately 18% of the sample lies in the top ten.

The V and J genes are TRBV7-9 and TRBJ2-1; a tentative D match to TRBD2 spans 6 bases. This sequence originates from an adult who received the AZD1222 COVID-19 vaccine. Sequences were derived from peripheral blood, sampled 28 days after the second AZD1222 dose. The nucleotide sequence is given as TGTGCCAGCAGCCCCCGGGGGACCCCAACAAATGAGCAGTTCTTC. Its translation reads: CASSPRGTPTNEQFF.